The TCR beta chain described here comes from a study of T cells after posttransplantation cyclophosphamide. This clone was seen a handful of times. CDR1 and CDR2 (germline): SNHLY, FYNNEI. The CDR3 consists of 13 residues. J lost 2 bases, V lost 8 bases, and 0 bases had no gene match. Data came from immunoSEQ multiplex PCR; TCRdb stores just in-frame clones and leaves some out. The profile shows roughly 5,900 clones, about 2% of them singletons. Cyclophosphamide on days +3 and +4 followed busulfan-fludarabine conditioning and a marrow graft. The TCR sequence derives from a male patient in his 30s who received an allogeneic stem cell transplant from a related donor, was CMV-positive, and had no GVHD. Some T cells may be provided by the graft donor. The sequencing here drew on PBMCs, taken approximately 38 weeks after a stem cell transplant with posttransplant cyclophosphamide. The chain recombines TRBV2 with TRBJ2-7, with TRBD2 matching over 13 bases. As DNA, the CDR3 is TGTGCCAGCGGGACTAGCGGGGCCTACGAGCAGTACTTC. This gives the protein CASGTSGAYEQYF. Combining the CDR3 with reference TRBV2 and TRBJ2-7 gives the whole variable domain EPEVTQTPSHQVTQMGQEVILRCVPISNHLYFYWYRQILGQKVEFLVSFYNNEISEKSEIFDDQFSVERPDGSNFTLKIRSTKLEDSAMYFCASGTSGAYEQYFGPGTRLTVT.